This entry concerns a single T cell receptor (beta chain). Its antigen remains unidentified. The sample comes from a study of T cell responses to AZD1222 COVID-19 vaccine. Study-level background: It was second doses at about 4 or about 12 weeks that were pooled. Findings of the study overall: Unmutated variant regions reportedly attract nearly half of all spike-specific TCRs. An increase in Spike-specific TCR breadth and depth was observed after two AZD1222 doses. White British ancestry dominated among donors, who included more females, and clonal diversity was possibly underestimated.

Germline values: CDR1 MNHEY, CDR2 SVGEGT. The CDR3 runs 19 residues. Trimming took 0 bases from V and 4 from J; bases not matched to a gene: 11. TCRdb's copy holds only in-frame clones and misses some; the assay was immunoSEQ multiplex PCR. The table shows 75,000 to 95,000 clones, with roughly nine tenths occurring only once. The sequence came from an adult in good health. The source was peripheral blood, collected on day 0 of AZD1222 vaccination. The chain uses TRBV6-2 or TRBV6-3 and TRBJ2-6; 8 bases fit TRBD1. The CDR3 sequence is CASSYSRAGGRSGANVLTF. The DNA of the CDR3 is TGTGCCAGCAGTTACTCGAGGGCAGGGGGCCGTTCCGGGGCCAACGTCCTGACTTTC.